The rows below give T cell receptor beta chains drawn from one sample of a study of somatic mutations in cytotoxic T cells in rheumatoid arthritis. Clones were sequenced by immunoSEQ multiplex PCR, and TCRdb holds only the in-frame ones, with some missing. Of some 16,000 clones listed, more than 70% are singletons. Input material: CD8+ T cells sorted from blood. These receptors came from an adult with rheumatoid arthritis. The CDR3 runs from the conserved cysteine through the conserved F or W.

v_gene | CDR3aa
TRBV27 | CASSLLAGAAYNEQFF
TRBV4-1 | CASSLRQGTSNQPQHF
TRBV6-4 | CASSRAGGTDTQYF
TRBV7-6 | CASSRDRGPSHTQYF
TRBV7-2 | CASSLRLNPKDTQYF
TRBV5-6 | CASSPRLSNYGYTF
TRBV19 | CASIEFPGPWEGYTF
TRBV29-1 | CSVAGTSDETQYF
TRBV10-2 | CASRGAGRNSPLHF
TRBV5-1 | CASSLGVAGGQETQYF
TRBV5-1 | CASSLAAPLPKETQYF
TRBV6-4 | CASRGRGVTYEQYF
TRBV27 | CASSPIIGALGSPLHF
TRBV7-3 | CASSWGVDTEAFF
TRBV10-3 | CAISERGGSYNEQFF